This T cell receptor (beta chain) derives from a study of blood T cell repertoires in COVID-19. On the study more broadly: COVID-19 samples from acute and convalescent phases originated in the United States, Italy and Spain. Sources were T cells, B-cell-depleted T cells, or PBMCs; the material itself was cDNA or gDNA.

In the original processing: Estimated nucleated cell counts came from reference gene primer amplification. Data came from immunoSEQ multiplex PCR; TCRdb stores just in-frame clones and leaves some out. That table is the source of V, J and clone size, and D and trimming were worked out from the DNA. This sample yields some 210,000 clones, of which about 90% are seen a single time; around 1.2% belongs to the top ten. This clone was recorded only once. The CDR3 is made up of 15 amino acids. The J segment lost 7 bases and the V segment lost 3 bases, leaving 6 bases of the junction unmatched. In germline, CDR1 is KGHDR, CDR2 SFDVKD.

The specimen was peripheral blood. The TCR was taken from a man under 40 with acute or convalescent COVID-19. The rearrangement uses TRBV24-1 and TRBJ2-2; 8 bases agree with TRBD1. DNA for the CDR3: TGTGCCACCAGTGATCTGACAGGGGTTTTCGGGGAGCTGTTTTTT. It specifies CATSDLTGVFGELFF.